These 24 T cell receptor beta chains were all obtained from the same sample, sequenced in a study of CD8+ T cells in alopecia areata. TCR sequencing used cDNA made by reverse transcription of extracted RNA. Profiling relied on immunoSEQ multiplex PCR, and the TCRdb table lists in-frame clones only, not all of them. The sample has 95,000 to 110,000 clones, 85% to 90% seen once. Treatment here: oral pan-JAK inhibitor, 5-10 mg twice daily. Sequencing was performed on CD8+ T cells sorted from blood, taken at week 34, from a patient treated with tofacitinib. The source is a human donor with alopecia areata.

The rearrangement links TRBV9 to TRBJ2-5; TRBD1 aligns across 7 bases. The J call may be incorrect, as the DNA end agrees better with TRBJ2-7. CDR3 length equals 14 residues. Germline assignment: CDR1 SGDLS and CDR2 YYNGEE. CDR3: CASSAGQSINEQYF. CDR3 in DNA: TGTGCCAGCAGCGCGGGACAGTCGATCAACGAGCAGTACTTC.

This clone showed up just once. The chain carries TRBV28 and TRBJ2-7, with 7 positions matching TRBD1. Germline CDR1 MDHEN, CDR2 SYDVKM. There are 17 residues in the CDR3. J gave up 3 bases and V 5 bases, and 16 bases lay outside the gene matches. CDR3 region: CASSTDIHDREYYEQYF. In nucleotides, the CDR3 is TGTGCCAGCAGTACGGATATCCACGACAGGGAGTACTACGAGCAGTACTTC. Full variable domain (missing parts from reference TRBV28 and TRBJ2-7): DVKVTQSSRYLVKRTGEKVFLECVQDMDHENMFWYRQDPGLGLRLIYFSYDVKMKEKGDIPEGYSVSREKKERFSLILESASTNQTSMYLCASSTDIHDREYYEQYFGPGTRLTVT.

The chain employs TRBV7-8 and TRBJ2-2, with TRBD2 identical over 7 bases. The CDR3 is 17 amino acids. J gave up 4 bases and V 0 bases, and 8 bases lay outside the gene matches. Germline assignment: CDR1 SGHVS and CDR2 FQNEAQ. Here the CDR3 DNA reads TGTGCCAGCAGCTTAGCGGCCAGCGGGGCGGGCACCGGGGAGCTGTTTTTT. It yields the protein CASSLAASGAGTGELFF.

The V gene is TRBV9, the J gene TRBJ2-3, with 7 bases aligning to TRBD1. Per the germline V gene, CDR1 is SGDLS and CDR2 is YYNGEE. The CDR3 extends over 15 amino acids. V dropped 0 bases and J dropped 4; count of bases not matched to a gene: 5. CDR3 loop: CASSVAQGVADTQYF. CDR3 DNA: TGTGCCAGCAGCGTAGCTCAGGGGGTCGCAGATACGCAGTATTTT.

This sequence joins TRBV12-5 and TRBJ2-5; D possibly corresponds to TRBD1 (5 bases). CDR1 LGHNT and CDR2 FRNRAP come from the germline V gene. The CDR3 loop spans 12 amino acids. Trimming removed 6 bases from V and 3 bases from J, with 8 bases in between. The CDR3 loop is CASGPTEETQYF. CDR3 bases: TGTGCTAGTGGCCCGACAGAAGAGACCCAGTACTTC.

The V call is TRBV4-1, the J call TRBJ2-1; 9 nucleotides line up with TRBD2. The CDR3 spans 17 residues. Losses at the gene ends were 0 bases for V and 7 bases for J; bases not matched to a gene: 10. Germline V gene sequence: CDR1 MGHRA, CDR2 YSYEKL. In DNA form, the CDR3 reads TGCGCCAGCAGCCAAGATCGGGCTAGCGGGGCAATTAATGAGCAGTTCTTC. This sequence encodes CASSQDRASGAINEQFF.

The V and J genes are TRBV15 and TRBJ2-7; 7 bases fit TRBD1. V lost 3 bases, J lost 0 bases, and 2 bases stayed unmatched. CDR3 length equals 14 residues. Germline loops: CDR1 LNHNV, CDR2 YYDKDF (reference sequence). The CDR3 DNA reads TGTGCCACCAGCAGGGACAGGAGCTCCTACGAGCAGTACTTC. Translated, it gives CATSRDRSSYEQYF.

In regard to this clone: This sample includes further DNA sequences coding for the same CDR3. This rearrangement joins TRBV29-1 to TRBJ1-3; D gene uncertain. The CDR3 covers 14 residues. Trimming pared 4 bases from V and 1 base from J, leaving 11 bases between. Germline CDR1 reads SQVTM; CDR2 reads ANQGSEA. The CDR3 DNA follows: TGCAGCGTTGTCCGCACCAGTTCTGGAAACACCATATATTTT. Translating gives CSVVRTSSGNTIYF.

The chain combines TRBV14 with TRBJ1-2; no clear D gene. The CDR3 extends over 11 amino acids. Germline values: CDR1 SGHDN, CDR2 FVKESK. Trimming left V 4 bases short and J 8 bases short, with 8 bases between. The CDR3 here is CASSLPRGYTF. CDR3 coding DNA: TGTGCCAGCAGCCTTCCTAGAGGCTACACCTTC.

V and J are TRBV29-1 and TRBJ1-1; no clear D. CDR1 is SQVTM, CDR2 ANQGSEA, per germline. This CDR3 has 12 residues. V lost 7 bases and J lost 6, with 15 bases in between. Here the CDR3 reads CSGGRVFSEAFF. The CDR3 DNA sequence: TGCAGCGGTGGTCGGGTCTTCTCTGAAGCTTTCTTT.

This sequence joins TRBV7-9 and TRBJ2-1; D is perhaps TRBD1 (6 bases). CDR1 and CDR2 from the germline V gene are SEHNR and FQNEAQ (reference sequence). The V gene lost 3 bases and the J gene lost 7 bases, with 7 bases spanning the gap. CDR3 length: 12 residues. The CDR3 coding sequence is TGTGCCAGCAGCTTGGGACATAATGAGCAGTTCTTC. Its translation is CASSLGHNEQFF.

The J gene is TRBJ1-1, the V gene TRBV5-4; tentatively, D is TRBD1 (5 bases). V gave up 3 bases and J gave up 8 bases, with 11 bases separating them. The CDR3 runs 12 residues. Per germline, CDR1 SGHNT and CDR2 YYREEE (reference sequence). CDR3: CASSWGTAEAFF. As DNA, the CDR3 is TGTGCCAGCAGCTGGGGGACCGCGGAAGCTTTCTTT.

As to this clone: The same CDR3 can be traced to other DNA sequences in this sample. The V and J genes are TRBV29-1 and TRBJ2-1; no firm D call. This CDR3 contains 10 residues. CDR1 and CDR2 from the germline V gene are SQVTM and ANQGSEA. V gave up 3 bases and J gave up 5 bases, with 2 bases separating them. CDR3 protein: CSVEDNEQFF. CDR3 DNA: TGCAGCGTTGAGGACAATGAGCAGTTCTTC.

The chain recombines TRBV5-1 with TRBJ2-5, with D perhaps TRBD2 (6 bases). In germline, CDR1 is SGHRS, CDR2 YFSETQ. The CDR3 is 14 residues long. V lost 2 bases and J 5 bases, leaving 13 bases between the germline ends. The CDR3 DNA sequence: TGCGCCAGCAGCTTCGAGGGCGCGGGGGAGACCCAGTACTTC. It encodes CASSFEGAGETQYF. The full variable domain, with the rest looked up from reference TRBV5-1 and TRBJ2-5, is KAGVTQTPRYLIKTRGQQVTLSCSPISGHRSVSWYQQTPGQGLQFLFEYFSETQRNKGNFPGRFSGRQFSNSRSEMNVSTLELGDSALYLCASSFEGAGETQYFGPGTRLLVL.

The rearrangement links TRBV6-5 to TRBJ2-2; a possible D gene is TRBD1 (6 bases). Germline V gives CDR1 MNHEY, CDR2 SVGAGI. The CDR3 runs 14 residues. Trimming removed 8 bases from V and 1 base from J, with 11 bases in between. The CDR3 here is CASGRTENTGELFF. In nucleotides, the CDR3 is TGTGCCAGCGGTCGGACAGAGAACACCGGGGAGCTGTTTTTT.

Details on this clone: Compared with germline, one end of the junction differs, possibly owing to a read error. V is TRBV10-3 and J is TRBJ2-7; TRBD2 aligns across 10 bases. Germline CDR1 is ENHRY and CDR2 is SYGVKD. The CDR3 covers 12 residues. CDR3 coding DNA: TGTGCCATCAGCAACCTAGCGGGAGAAGATACTTTC. Translating it yields CAISNLAGEDTF.

This chain uses TRBV30 with TRBJ1-1, with 8 positions matching TRBD1. Germline V gene lookup returns CDR1 GTSNPN and CDR2 SVGIG (reference sequence). There are 16 residues in the CDR3. J was trimmed by 3 bases and V by 3 bases; bases with no gene match: 12. The CDR3 sequence: CAWSRGRYSPYTEAFF. The DNA for the CDR3 is TGTGCCTGGAGCAGGGGGCGATACTCTCCCTACACTGAAGCTTTCTTT.

V is TRBV6-5 and J is TRBJ1-1; maybe TRBD1 (6 bases). Germline-derived CDR1 and CDR2 are MNHEY and SVGAGI. V was clipped by 8 bases and J by 2 bases, with 18 bases between them. The CDR3 spans 15 residues. CDR3 bases: TGTGCCAGCGGCTCAACAGGGACCGTTAACACTGAAGCTTTCTTT. Protein sequence: CASGSTGTVNTEAFF.

CDR3 sequence: CASSLGARLVDSYNEQFF. CDR3 nucleotide sequence: TGTGCCAGCAGTCTAGGGGCCAGACTAGTAGACTCCTACAATGAGCAGTTCTTC. The chain is built from TRBV11-1 and TRBJ2-1; D possibly corresponds to TRBD2 (6 bases). Germline V gene sequence: CDR1 SGHAT, CDR2 FQDESV (reference sequence). V was pared by 6 bases and J by 0 bases, with 21 bases between. This CDR3 is built from 18 residues.

Of note for this clone: The same CDR3 is also encoded by other DNA sequences in this sample. The V and J genes are TRBV29-1 and TRBJ2-7; TRBD1 matches 10 bases. Germline V CDR1 and CDR2: SQVTM, ANQGSEA. J gave up 5 bases and V 4 bases, and 14 bases lay outside the gene matches. CDR3 size: 16 residues. The chain's CDR3 is CSVGRAGTGAWDEQYF. The CDR3 nucleotides read TGCAGCGTTGGGAGAGCCGGGACAGGGGCTTGGGACGAGCAGTACTTC.

V is TRBV7-9 and J is TRBJ2-7; D unclear. CDR1 is SEHNR, CDR2 FQNEAQ, per germline (reference sequence). The CDR3 sequence is 16 residues long. V lost 5 bases to trimming and J lost 5 bases, with 22 bases between them. CDR3: CASSDPRLDPFDEQYF. The CDR3 DNA reads TGTGCCAGCAGCGATCCCCGGCTTGACCCATTCGACGAGCAGTACTTC.

V is TRBV4-1 and J is TRBJ2-4; 7 bases match TRBD1. The CDR3 is made up of 18 amino acids. Germline V CDR1 and CDR2: MGHRA, YSYEKL. Trimming at V came to 3 bases and at J to 8 bases, leaving 19 bases not matched to a gene. CDR3 bases: TGCGCCAGCAGCCATCTTCCTGTGACAGGGACGATGGTGGACATTCAGTACTTC. Its protein is CASSHLPVTGTMVDIQYF.

The chain combines TRBV5-6 with TRBJ2-7; 8 bases map to TRBD1. V was pared by 2 bases and J by 6 bases, with 7 bases of the junction left unmatched. Germline V gives CDR1 SGHDT, CDR2 YYEEEE. The CDR3 extends over 14 amino acids. The CDR3 protein is CASSLGTGVGEQYF. DNA of the CDR3: TGTGCCAGCAGCTTAGGGACAGGAGTGGGCGAGCAGTACTTC. The entire variable domain, with the rest obtained from reference TRBV5-6 and TRBJ2-7, is as follows: DAGVTQSPTHLIKTRGQQVTLRCSPKSGHDTVSWYQQALGQGPQFIFQYYEEEERQRGNFPDRFSGHQFPNYSSELNVNALLLGDSALYLCASSLGTGVGEQYFGPGTRLTVT.

This clone was counted a single time. V and J are TRBV2 and TRBJ2-6, with 7 bases identical to TRBD1. This CDR3 spans 15 amino acids. The germline V gene encodes CDR1 SNHLY and CDR2 FYNNEI. Germline trimming cut 6 bases from V and 4 bases from J; bases unmatched to any gene: 6. The CDR3 is CASRQTGTGANVLTF. CDR3 nucleotides: TGTGCCAGCAGACAGACAGGGACCGGGGCCAACGTCCTGACTTTC.